The 27 T cell receptor beta chains below were found in one sample sequenced in a study of regulatory T cells in long-lasting Graves disease. To make TCR beta libraries, researchers used iRepertoire HTBI primers and Arm-PCR of CDR3 regions. A single record per CDR3 protein comes from TCRdb applying MiXCR to the multiplex PCR reads. The table shows fewer than 400,000 distinct CDR3 sequences, with under 25% occurring only once. Time point noted: persistent/refractory GD, antithyroid drugs over 5 years with positive TRAb. RNA from PBMCs was the source of the TCR library. The sequenced sample was peripheral blood mononuclear cells (PBMCs), obtained when the disease was refractory, from a patient treated with antithyroid drugs. The receptors derive from a female donor with Graves disease.

In its sample, this clonotype was seen once. This may stem from a read error, because a much larger clone lies one nucleotide away. The chain joins TRBV28 to TRBJ1-1; 9 bases fit TRBD1. Per the germline V gene, CDR1 is MDHEN and CDR2 is SYDVKM. CDR3 size: 16 residues. The CDR3 DNA reads as TGTGCCTGCAGTGAAGGGACAGGGTACCGCGGCACTGAAGCTTTCTTT. This encodes CACSEGTGYRGTEAFF.

V usage is TRBV7-9 and J usage is TRBJ2-5; 8 bases map to TRBD2. CDR3 size: 16 residues. Germline V gene data show CDR1 as SEHNR and CDR2 as FQNEAQ (reference sequence). Trimming cost V 4 bases and J 4 bases; bases outside gene matches: 11. CDR3 DNA sequence: TGTGCCAGCAGCTCAATAGCGGGAAGCGGGTTAGAGACCCAGTACTTC. This encodes CASSSIAGSGLETQYF.

The chain has TRBV19 and TRBJ1-5; D is undetermined. The CDR3 extends over 14 amino acids. V lost 6 bases, J lost 1 base, and 10 bases lay in between. Germline CDR1 reads LNHDA; CDR2 reads SQIVND (reference sequence). CDR3 DNA: TGTGCCAGTAGCAGCCAGCCAAGCAATCAGCCCCAGCATTTT. Translating it yields CASSSQPSNQPQHF.

This clonotype was seen more than once but under ten times. The chain is built from TRBV20-1 and TRBJ1-2; unclear D gene. The CDR3 loop spans 11 amino acids. Germline CDR1 is DFQATT and CDR2 is SNEGSKA (reference sequence). V was pared by 1 base and J by 6 bases, with 6 bases between. CDR3 protein: CSARGDNGYTF. CDR3 in DNA: TGCAGTGCTAGAGGGGATAATGGCTACACCTTC.

This clonotype appeared a few times. The J gene is TRBJ2-5, the V gene TRBV19, with 7 bases matching TRBD2. CDR3 length equals 14 residues. Germline values: CDR1 LNHDA, CDR2 SQIVND (reference sequence). The V and J ends lost 4 bases and 5 bases, in that order; junction bases with no gene match: 7. CDR3 in amino acids: CASSTGSGEETQYF. DNA of the CDR3: TGTGCCAGTAGTACCGGGAGCGGGGAGGAGACCCAGTACTTC.

The chain joins TRBV29-1 to TRBJ2-3; 10 nucleotides line up with TRBD2. J lost 0 bases, V lost 2 bases, and 8 bases had no gene match. This CDR3 spans 17 amino acids. Germline V gene lookup returns CDR1 SQVTM and CDR2 ANQGSEA. The CDR3, as DNA: TGCAGCGTTGAAAGCCTTTCTAGCGGGAGTAGCACAGATACGCAGTATTTT. As protein: CSVESLSSGSSTDTQYF.

This clonotype was counted only a few times. The V and J genes are TRBV11-2 and TRBJ1-1, with a possible D match to TRBD1 (5 bases). The CDR3 has 14 amino acids. The V end was cut by 5 bases, the J end by 11 bases, with 21 bases between. Germline V CDR1 and CDR2: SGHAT, FQNNGV. In DNA form, the CDR3 reads TGTGCCAGCAGCCCGATCTCGCCGGGACCGGAGGCTTTCTTT. Translated, it gives CASSPISPGPEAFF.

V usage is TRBV5-1 and J usage is TRBJ2-7, with TRBD2 matching 8 bases. CDR1 is SGHRS, CDR2 YFSETQ, per germline. The CDR3 loop spans 15 amino acids. The V gene end was trimmed by 1 base and the J gene end by 3 bases; junction bases not matched to a gene: 6. CDR3 sequence: CASSLFSGRYYEQYF. CDR3 nucleotide sequence: TGCGCCAGCAGCTTGTTCAGCGGGAGATACTACGAGCAGTACTTC.

This clonotype has at least ten counts. The V and J genes are TRBV2 and TRBJ1-1; no clear D. The V gene lost 2 bases and the J gene lost 4 bases, with 20 bases spanning the gap. Germline CDR1 reads SNHLY; CDR2 reads FYNNEI. The CDR3 runs to 17 residues. This chain's CDR3 is CASSETGLLGVATEAFF. The CDR3 DNA reads as TGTGCCAGCAGTGAAACCGGACTCCTGGGAGTAGCCACTGAAGCTTTCTTT.

The chain has TRBV27 and TRBJ2-3, with unresolved D. V gave up 6 bases and J gave up 6 bases, with 13 bases separating them. This CDR3 spans 13 amino acids. Per the germline V gene, CDR1 is MNHEY and CDR2 is SMNVEV (reference sequence). The CDR3 bases are TGTGCCAGCAGGCCCCCCCTTCCGGATACGCAGTATTTT. It encodes CASRPPLPDTQYF.

This clonotype was detected ten times or more. The chain is built from TRBV29-1 and TRBJ1-1; 10 bases match TRBD1. J lost 4 bases, V lost 7 bases, and 6 bases had no gene match. Germline V gene data show CDR1 as SQVTM and CDR2 as ANQGSEA. This CDR3 is 13 amino acids long. CDR3: CSAPGQGGTEAFF. DNA of the CDR3: TGCAGCGCCCCAGGACAGGGGGGCACTGAAGCTTTCTTT.

This clonotype has more than one count but fewer than ten. The genes are TRBV19 and TRBJ1-2; D is uncertain. Germline values: CDR1 LNHDA, CDR2 SQIVND (reference sequence). The CDR3 contains 11 residues. Between the trimmed V and J ends, which lost 4 bases and 8 bases, there was a span of 8 bases. Written as DNA, the CDR3 is TGTGCCAGTAGTACCTTCGAGGGCTACACCTTC. Translation gives CASSTFEGYTF.

This clonotype occurred many times. CDR3 sequence reads: CASSSWTGDYEQYF. The CDR3 nucleotides are TGTGCCAGCAGCTCTTGGACAGGCGACTACGAGCAGTACTTC. The V gene is TRBV11-1, the J gene TRBJ2-7; TRBD1 matches at 7 bases. From germline, CDR1 is SGHAT and CDR2 FQDESV (reference sequence). CDR3 size: 14 residues. V lost 4 bases and J lost 3; bases outside the gene matches: 6.

This clonotype has a handful of counts. CDR3 in DNA: TGTGCCAGCAGTCGACAGGACTATAATTCACCCCTCCACTTT. As protein: CASSRQDYNSPLHF. The chain has TRBV28 and TRBJ1-6, with D tentatively TRBD1 (6 bases). The CDR3 extends over 14 amino acids. V lost 5 bases, J lost 3 bases, and 8 bases lay in between. Germline-derived CDR1 and CDR2 are MDHEN and SYDVKM.

The chain recombines TRBV29-1 with TRBJ2-4; 7 bases line up with TRBD1. J was trimmed by 4 bases and V by 2 bases; bases with no gene match: 5. The germline CDR1 and CDR2 sequences are SQVTM and ANQGSEA. The CDR3 spans 14 residues. The CDR3 DNA follows: TGCAGCGTTGAAATCCCGACAGGGAAAAACATTCAGTACTTC. Translated: CSVEIPTGKNIQYF.

The J gene is TRBJ2-2, the V gene TRBV5-1; 10 nucleotides agree with TRBD2. The CDR3 has 18 residues. CDR1 is SGHRS, CDR2 YFSETQ, per germline. Trimming took 4 bases from V and 3 from J; bases not matched to a gene: 12. CDR3: CASSPEGAGGPDTGELFF. The CDR3 DNA reads as TGCGCCAGCAGCCCGGAAGGAGCGGGAGGGCCTGACACCGGGGAGCTGTTTTTT.

There are many counts of this clonotype. This sequence joins TRBV6-5 and TRBJ2-3; 8 bases are shared with TRBD1. J lost 4 bases, V lost 4 bases, and 7 bases had no gene match. Germline CDR1 and CDR2: MNHEY and SVGAGI. The CDR3 runs to 15 residues. The CDR3 DNA is TGTGCCAGCAGTTCTATCACACAGGGGGCAGATACGCAGTATTTT. Protein product: CASSSITQGADTQYF.

This chain uses TRBV30 with TRBJ1-4, with a weak D call TRBD1 (6 bases). The length of the CDR3 is 13 residues. CDR1 is GTSNPN and CDR2 is SVGIG in the germline V gene (reference sequence). Trimming cost V 2 bases and J 7 bases, with 11 bases left between them. This chain's CDR3 is CAWSRGRGEKLFF. As DNA, the CDR3 is TGTGCCTGGAGTAGGGGGAGGGGTGAAAAACTGTTTTTT.

The CDR3 spells CASSDGQGFDIQYF. DNA of the CDR3: TGTGCCAGTAGTGATGGACAGGGGTTTGACATTCAGTACTTC. J is TRBJ2-4 and V is TRBV19; 9 nucleotides align to TRBD1. The CDR3 loop spans 14 amino acids. Looked up from germline, CDR1 is LNHDA and CDR2 is SQIVND (reference sequence). With V trimmed by 5 bases and J by 8 bases, 7 bases remained unmatched. The whole variable domain, remainder taken from reference TRBV19 and TRBJ2-4, is DGGITQSPKYLFRKEGQNVTLSCEQNLNHDAMYWYRQDPGQGLRLIYYSQIVNDFQKGDIAEGYSVSREKKESFPLTVTSAQKNPTAFYLCASSDGQGFDIQYFGAGTRLSVL.

This clonotype has only a few counts. DNA for the CDR3: TGTGCCACCAGTGATTCGGGCCCACAGAGTAAAGAGACCCAGTACTTC. This translates into CATSDSGPQSKETQYF. This chain uses TRBV24-1 with TRBJ2-5; D remains ambiguous. V lost 2 bases, J lost 3 bases, and 15 bases lay in between. The CDR3 totals 16 residues. Germline CDR1 reads KGHDR; CDR2 reads SFDVKD.

The chain joins TRBV30 to TRBJ1-1; 8 positions match TRBD1. J lost 5 bases, V lost 6 bases, and 8 bases had no gene match. Germline CDR1 and CDR2: GTSNPN and SVGIG (reference sequence). CDR3 length: 13 amino acids. CDR3 amino acids: CACKDRGDTEAFF. The CDR3 DNA sequence: TGTGCCTGTAAAGACAGGGGAGATACTGAAGCTTTCTTT.

Note on this clonotype: Since the CDR3 does not end with the conserved phenylalanine or tryptophan, this likely comes from a read error. The J gene is TRBJ2-7, the V gene TRBV12-3 or TRBV12-4; D could derive from TRBD1 or TRBD2 (5 bases each). The CDR3 has 15 amino acids. V lost 5 bases to trimming and J lost 1 base, with 15 bases between them. The CDR3 DNA reads as TGTGCCAGCAGTGAGGGGCCAGGAAGATCCTACGAGCAGTACCTC. Protein sequence: CASSEGPGRSYEQYL.

This clonotype has ten or more counts. The chain combines TRBV30 with TRBJ2-2, with D hard to call. Germline-derived CDR1 and CDR2 are GTSNPN and SVGIG (reference sequence). V was clipped by 0 bases and J by 4 bases, with 6 bases between them. This CDR3 contains 13 residues. The CDR3 region is CAWSVLGTGELFF. The CDR3 bases are TGTGCCTGGAGTGTATTGGGCACCGGGGAGCTGTTTTTT.

There are many counts of this clonotype. This chain uses TRBV10-3 with TRBJ2-7; TRBD2 might be the D (6 bases). Germline V gene data show CDR1 as ENHRY and CDR2 as SYGVKD. V dropped 8 bases and J dropped 1 base, with 15 bases sitting between them. CDR3 length: 14 residues. The CDR3 loop is CAIRGGKDSYEQYF. CDR3 coding DNA: TGTGCCATCCGTGGCGGGAAGGATTCCTACGAGCAGTACTTC.

Points on this clonotype: A read error may be the cause here, since a much bigger clone is one base away. Because the CDR3 is missing its conserved closing phenylalanine or tryptophan, this is likely a read error. The chain is built from TRBV7-3 and TRBJ2-4, with 10 bases aligning to TRBD2. Unmatched junction bases numbered 7, after V lost 5 bases and J lost 3 bases. The germline V gene encodes CDR1 SGHTA and CDR2 FQGTGA. The CDR3 totals 16 residues. The CDR3 nucleotides read TGTGCCAGCAGCCCCGGGCTAGCGGGAGTCAAAAACATTCAGTACCTC. Amino acids: CASSPGLAGVKNIQYL.

This clonotype was recorded at least ten times. This chain joins TRBV24-1 and TRBJ2-6; 8 nucleotides match TRBD1. In germline, CDR1 is KGHDR, CDR2 SFDVKD. CDR3 length: 18 amino acids. V lost 12 bases to trimming and J lost 5 bases; unmatched junction nucleotides: 20. The CDR3 bases are TGTGCCTCAGTCCTCCGGACAGGGAGGAAATCTAGGGCCAACGTCCTGACTTTC. As protein: CASVLRTGRKSRANVLTF.

The chain links TRBV6-1 to TRBJ1-2, with a weak D call TRBD1 (6 bases). V lost 9 bases to trimming and J lost 4 bases, with 21 bases between them. The germline gives CDR1 MNHNS, CDR2 SASEGT. This CDR3 spans 15 amino acids. The CDR3 loop is CASSGGREIGYGYTF. The DNA of the CDR3 is TGTGCCAGTTCGGGGGGGCGGGAGATTGGCTATGGCTACACCTTC.